Reported below is one T cell receptor beta chain. V gave up 7 bases and J gave up 0 bases; unmatched junction bases: 16. In germline, CDR1 is MNHNS, CDR2 SASEGT. This CDR3 contains 18 residues. These data are taken from a study of blood T cells in healthy people across ages. Combining a sample-barcoded 5' primer with a J-beta primer mix, a second PCR ran for about 7 to 12 cycles. MiXCR was run by TCRdb on the 5' RACE reads, yielding one entry per CDR3 protein. The sample lists about 1.4 million distinct CDR3 sequences; around 55% were seen once. The material sequenced was blood. The clonotype comes from a man aged 18 to 30 in good health. The chain is built from TRBV6-1 and TRBJ2-7, with TRBD1 matching 9 bases. The CDR3 DNA follows: TGTGCCAGCAAGGAAGGTAGGACAGGGGTCCCTGGCTCCTACGAGCAGTACTTC. Translating it yields CASKEGRTGVPGSYEQYF.